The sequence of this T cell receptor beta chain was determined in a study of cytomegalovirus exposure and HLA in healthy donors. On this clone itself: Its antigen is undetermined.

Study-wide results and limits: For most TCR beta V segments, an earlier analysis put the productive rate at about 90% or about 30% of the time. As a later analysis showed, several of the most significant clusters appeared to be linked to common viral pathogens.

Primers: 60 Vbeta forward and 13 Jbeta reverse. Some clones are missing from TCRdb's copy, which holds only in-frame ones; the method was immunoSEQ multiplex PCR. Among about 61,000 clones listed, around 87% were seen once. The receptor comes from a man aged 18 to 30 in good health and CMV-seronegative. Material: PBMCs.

In DNA, the CDR3 is TGTGCCAGCTCACCACTCAGGGTCCGAACTGAAGCTTTCTTT. It yields the protein CASSPLRVRTEAFF. The chain couples TRBV18 to TRBJ1-1; maybe TRBD1 (5 bases). The CDR3 is made up of 14 amino acids. V was shortened by 1 base and J by 5 bases, with 11 bases between the two germline ends. The germline gives CDR1 KGHSH, CDR2 LQKENI.